The present entry profiles one TCR beta chain with its context. The entry originates in a study of T cells in Graves' hyperthyroidism and ophthalmopathy. The V gene end was trimmed by 4 bases and the J gene end by 4 bases; junction bases not matched to a gene: 18. CDR1 and CDR2 from the germline V gene are SGHRS and YFSETQ. The CDR3 consists of 18 residues. Amplification targeted TCR beta CDR3 regions from RNA transcripts. HTBI primers were the set used in a first-round RT-PCR of the TCR CDR3. One entry per CDR3 protein, called by TCRdb with MiXCR from the multiplex PCR reads. The profile shows 650,000 to 800,000 distinct CDR3 sequences, just under 45% of them singletons.

This rearrangement joins TRBV5-1 to TRBJ2-5; 8 bases agree with TRBD2. This clonotype was obtained from an adult man with Graves' disease, either hyperthyroidism or ophthalmopathy (not recorded which). The sequenced material came from peripheral blood or thyroid tissue (not recorded which). The CDR3 region is CASSEAVRSGSARETQYF. The CDR3 bases are TGCGCCAGCAGCGAAGCTGTAAGAAGCGGGAGTGCGCGAGAGACCCAGTACTTC.